This TCR beta chain was found in a study of blood T cell repertoires in COVID-19. Sequencing was performed with immunoSEQ multiplex PCR; in TCRdb, only in-frame clones are kept and a portion is missing. This table holds around 310,000 clones, over 70% found once. V lost 3 bases and J 2 bases, leaving 14 bases between the germline ends. Germline values: CDR1 SQVTM, CDR2 ANQGSEA. CDR3 length: 14 amino acids. The rearrangement joins TRBV29-1 to TRBJ2-7; possible D gene TRBD1, 6 bases. This receptor was identified in a man aged 25-45 years who had recovered from COVID-19. Sequencing used PBMCs or T cells enriched from blood (not recorded which). As DNA, the CDR3 is TGCAGCGTTGAGTACCCACAGGGAGCCTACGAGCAGTACTTC. Encoded protein: CSVEYPQGAYEQYF.